A single T cell receptor (beta chain) is shown here with its context. The source of the sample is a study of control samples from healthy donors and cancer patients. The junction had 8 bases not matched to a gene; V was cut back by 4 bases and J by 6 bases. This CDR3 is built from 15 residues. CDR1 is SGHDT, CDR2 YYEEEE, per germline. Only in-frame clones appear in the TCRdb table, and some are missing; sequencing was by immunoSEQ multiplex PCR. The sample carries 100,000 to 150,000 clones, 80% to 95% recorded once. Sequenced sample: blood. This receptor was taken from a woman between 50 and 59 years old in good health. This chain connects TRBV5-6 to TRBJ2-7; 12 nucleotides align to TRBD2. CDR3 DNA sequence: TGTGCCAGCAGCGTGCGAGGGACTAGCGGGCCCGAGCAGTACTTC. Its translation: CASSVRGTSGPEQYF.